A selection of T cell receptor beta chains follows, all from one sample in a study of cytomegalovirus exposure and HLA in healthy donors. The method was immunoSEQ multiplex PCR; TCRdb's version includes in-frame clones alone and lacks a portion of them. The sample holds over 150,000 clones, 60% to 80% seen once. Sequenced material: PBMCs. The source of these receptors is a man aged 25-45 years in good health and CMV-seropositive. Each CDR3 is given with its conserved first and last residue. A D gene is named only where the DNA matches it firmly. Where a row states a size, it is once, few, many or the class of an expanded clone; other rows omit it.

D gene	clone size	V gene	J gene	CDR3 DNA	CDR3 protein
.	.	TRBV7-9	TRBJ2-5	TGTGCCAGCAGCTTAGAATCGGGGGAGCCCCCGTCGACCCAGTACTTC	CASSLESGEPPSTQYF
.	.	TRBV18	TRBJ1-1	TGTGCCAGCTCACCCGGGTCTGGCTACACTGAAGCTTTCTTT	CASSPGSGYTEAFF
TRBD1	.	TRBV9	TRBJ2-7	TGTGCCAGCAGCGCGGGGACAGGGTGGGAGCAGTACTTC	CASSAGTGWEQYF
.	.	TRBV4-2	TRBJ2-1	TGTGCCAGCAGCCAACAAATCGGGGGATACAATGAGCAGTTCTTC	CASSQQIGGYNEQFF
TRBD1	.	TRBV2	TRBJ2-3	TGTGCCAGCAGCGCAACAGGGGCGCTTACAGATACGCAGTATTTT	CASSATGALTDTQYF
TRBD2	.	TRBV5-6	TRBJ2-3	TGTGCCAGCGACCGAGGCGGGGGAGGGGATACGCAGTATTTT	CASDRGGGGDTQYF
.	.	TRBV5-5	TRBJ1-5	TGTGCCAGCAGCTTGGGCGGACACGGAGTGGGTCAGCCCCAGCATTTT	CASSLGGHGVGQPQHF
.	.	TRBV28	TRBJ2-1	TGTGCCAGCAGTTTATCCCCCGGACTGCGTAACAATGAGCAGTTCTTC	CASSLSPGLRNNEQFF
.	.	TRBV7-9	TRBJ2-7	TGTGCCAGCAGCTTATCTCTGCAGGGTGGCGAGCAGTACTTC	CASSLSLQGGEQYF
TRBD1	once	TRBV2	TRBJ2-7	TGTGCCAGCAGTGAAGGGAAGACAGGGGGAGGCTACGAGCAGTACTTC	CASSEGKTGGGYEQYF
TRBD1	.	TRBV10-3	TRBJ1-6	TGTGCCACAGGCCCCGGGACAGGTAGTAATTCACCCCTCCACTTT	CATGPGTGSNSPLHF
.	.	TRBV7-9	TRBJ1-5	TGTGCCAGCAGCTTAGCAACAGGGAGCAGCAATCAGCCCCAGCATTTT	CASSLATGSSNQPQHF
.	few	TRBV19	TRBJ1-5	TGTGCCAGTAGTTCGGACAGAAACAATCAGCCCCAGCATTTT	CASSSDRNNQPQHF
.	few	TRBV6-5	TRBJ1-1	TGTGCCAGCAGTTACGGGGGGGCGAACACTGAAGCTTTCTTT	CASSYGGANTEAFF
.	.	TRBV7-3	TRBJ2-3	TGTGCCAGCAGCTTAATGAAGGCCAGGGCCACAGATACGCAGTATTTT	CASSLMKARATDTQYF
TRBD1	.	TRBV10-3	TRBJ2-7	TGTGCCACCTCCGGGACAGAAGCCTACGAGCAGTACTTC	CATSGTEAYEQYF